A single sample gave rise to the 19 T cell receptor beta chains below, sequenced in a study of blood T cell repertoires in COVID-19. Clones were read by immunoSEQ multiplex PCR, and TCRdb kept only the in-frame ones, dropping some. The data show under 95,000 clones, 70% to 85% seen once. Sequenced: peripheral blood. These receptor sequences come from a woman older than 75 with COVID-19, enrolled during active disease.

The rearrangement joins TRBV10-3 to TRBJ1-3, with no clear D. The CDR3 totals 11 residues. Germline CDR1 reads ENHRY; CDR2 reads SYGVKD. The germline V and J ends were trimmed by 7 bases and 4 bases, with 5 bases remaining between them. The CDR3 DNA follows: TGTGCCATCAAGAGGGGAAACACCATATATTTT. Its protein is CAIKRGNTIYF.

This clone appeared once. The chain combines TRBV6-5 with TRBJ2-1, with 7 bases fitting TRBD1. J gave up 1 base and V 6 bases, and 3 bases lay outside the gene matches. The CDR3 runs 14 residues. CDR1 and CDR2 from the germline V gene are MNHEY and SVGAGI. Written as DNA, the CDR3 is TGTGCCAGCAGGATGGGACAGTCCTACAATGAGCAGTTCTTC. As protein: CASRMGQSYNEQFF.

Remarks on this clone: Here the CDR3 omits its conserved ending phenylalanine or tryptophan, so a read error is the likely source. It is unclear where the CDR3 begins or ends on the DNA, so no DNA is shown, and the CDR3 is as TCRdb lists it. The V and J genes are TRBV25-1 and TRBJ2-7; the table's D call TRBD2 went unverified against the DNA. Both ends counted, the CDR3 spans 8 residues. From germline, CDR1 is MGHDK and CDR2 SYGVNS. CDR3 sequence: CASHEGGG.

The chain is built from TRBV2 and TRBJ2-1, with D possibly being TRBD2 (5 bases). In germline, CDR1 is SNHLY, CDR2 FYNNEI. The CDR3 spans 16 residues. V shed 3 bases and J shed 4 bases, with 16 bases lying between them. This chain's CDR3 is CASSDAGSGWYNEQFF. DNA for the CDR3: TGTGCCAGCAGTGACGCTGGGTCGGGGTGGTACAATGAGCAGTTCTTC. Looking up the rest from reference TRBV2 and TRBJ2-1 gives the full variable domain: EPEVTQTPSHQVTQMGQEVILRCVPISNHLYFYWYRQILGQKVEFLVSFYNNEISEKSEIFDDQFSVERPDGSNFTLKIRSTKLEDSAMYFCASSDAGSGWYNEQFFGPGTRLTVL.

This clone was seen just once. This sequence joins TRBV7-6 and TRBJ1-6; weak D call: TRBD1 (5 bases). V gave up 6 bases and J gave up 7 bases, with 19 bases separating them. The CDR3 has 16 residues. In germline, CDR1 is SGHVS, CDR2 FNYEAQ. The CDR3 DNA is TGTGCCAGCAGTTTCGGACCGGCTGGGGCGAATTCACCCCTCCACTTT. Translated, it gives CASSFGPAGANSPLHF. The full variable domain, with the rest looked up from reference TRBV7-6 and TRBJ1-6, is GAGVSQSPRYKVTKRGQDVALRCDPISGHVSLYWYRQALGQGPEFLTYFNYEAQQDKSGLPNDRFSAERPEGSISTLTIQRTEQRDSAMYRCASSFGPAGANSPLHFGNGTRLTVT.

The CDR3 sequence: CASSIERGSYNEQFF. CDR3 nucleotides: TGTGCCAGCAGTATTGAAAGGGGGTCCTACAATGAGCAGTTCTTC. This rearrangement joins TRBV2 to TRBJ2-1, with D tentatively TRBD1 (6 bases). The CDR3 consists of 15 residues. Trimming cost V 5 bases and J 1 base, with 12 bases left between them. The germline V gene has CDR1 SNHLY and CDR2 FYNNEI.

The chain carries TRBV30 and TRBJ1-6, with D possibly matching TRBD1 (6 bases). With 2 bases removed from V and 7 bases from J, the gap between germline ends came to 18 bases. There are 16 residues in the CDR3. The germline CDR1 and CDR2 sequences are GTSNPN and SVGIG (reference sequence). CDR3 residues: CAWSSYRELGNSPLHF. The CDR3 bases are TGTGCCTGGAGTAGTTACAGGGAGCTAGGGAATTCACCCCTCCACTTT.

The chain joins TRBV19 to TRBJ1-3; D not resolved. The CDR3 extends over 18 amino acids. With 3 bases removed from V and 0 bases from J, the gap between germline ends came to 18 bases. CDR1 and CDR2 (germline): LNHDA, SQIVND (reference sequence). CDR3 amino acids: CASSIRPAGVHSGNTIYF. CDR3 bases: TGTGCCAGTAGTATCCGTCCGGCAGGCGTTCACTCTGGAAACACCATATATTTT.

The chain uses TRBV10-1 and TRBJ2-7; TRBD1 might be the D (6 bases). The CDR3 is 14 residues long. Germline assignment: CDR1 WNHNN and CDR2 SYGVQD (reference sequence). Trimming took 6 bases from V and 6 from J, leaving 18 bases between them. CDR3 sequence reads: CASSPTGPPSEQYF. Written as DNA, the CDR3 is TGCGCCAGCAGCCCAACAGGGCCGCCCTCCGAGCAGTACTTC.

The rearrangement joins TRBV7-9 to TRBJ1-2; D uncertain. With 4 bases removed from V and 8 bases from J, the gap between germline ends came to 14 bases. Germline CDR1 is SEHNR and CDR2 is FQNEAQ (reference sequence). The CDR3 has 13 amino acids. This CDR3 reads CASSWEGGGGYTF. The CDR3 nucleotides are TGTGCCAGCAGCTGGGAAGGCGGAGGGGGCTACACCTTC.

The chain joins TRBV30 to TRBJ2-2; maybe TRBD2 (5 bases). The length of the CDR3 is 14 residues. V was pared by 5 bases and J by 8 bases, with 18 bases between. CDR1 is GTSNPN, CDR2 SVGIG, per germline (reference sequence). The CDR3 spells CAWSLVSRGGELFF. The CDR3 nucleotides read TGTGCCTGGTCCTTAGTCAGTCGGGGTGGGGAGCTGTTTTTT.

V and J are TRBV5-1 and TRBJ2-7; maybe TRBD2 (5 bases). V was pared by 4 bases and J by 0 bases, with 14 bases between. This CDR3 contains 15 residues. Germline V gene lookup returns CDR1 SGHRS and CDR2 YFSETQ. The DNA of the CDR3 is TGCGCCAGCAGCCCCGGCTGGGGAGACTCCTACGAGCAGTACTTC. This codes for CASSPGWGDSYEQYF.

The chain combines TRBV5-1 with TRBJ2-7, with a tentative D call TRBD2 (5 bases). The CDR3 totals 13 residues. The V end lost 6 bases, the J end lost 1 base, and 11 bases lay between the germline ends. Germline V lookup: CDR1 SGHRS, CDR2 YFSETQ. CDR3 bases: TGCGCCAGCACTCGGACTGGATCCTACGAGCAGTACTTC. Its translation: CASTRTGSYEQYF.

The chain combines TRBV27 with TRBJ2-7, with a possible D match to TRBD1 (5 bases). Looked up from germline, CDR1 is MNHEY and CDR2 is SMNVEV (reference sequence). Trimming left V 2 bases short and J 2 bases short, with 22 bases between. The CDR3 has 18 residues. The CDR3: CASSLLNPRTQPAYEQYF. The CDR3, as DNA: TGTGCCAGCAGTTTACTTAACCCCAGGACACAGCCCGCCTACGAGCAGTACTTC.

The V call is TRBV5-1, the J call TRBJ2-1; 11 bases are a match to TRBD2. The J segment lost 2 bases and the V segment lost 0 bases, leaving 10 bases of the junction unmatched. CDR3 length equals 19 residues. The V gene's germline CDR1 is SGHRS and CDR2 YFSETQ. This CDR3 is CASSLAVTGGLAAYNEQFF. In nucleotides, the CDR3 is TGCGCCAGCAGCTTGGCCGTCACGGGGGGACTAGCGGCCTACAATGAGCAGTTCTTC.

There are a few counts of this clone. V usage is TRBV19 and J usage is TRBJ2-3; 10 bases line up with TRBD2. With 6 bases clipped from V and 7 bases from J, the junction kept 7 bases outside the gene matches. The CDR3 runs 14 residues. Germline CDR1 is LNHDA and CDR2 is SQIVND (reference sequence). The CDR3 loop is CASRSGGAEYTQYF. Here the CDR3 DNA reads TGTGCCAGTAGGAGCGGGGGGGCCGAATATACGCAGTATTTT.

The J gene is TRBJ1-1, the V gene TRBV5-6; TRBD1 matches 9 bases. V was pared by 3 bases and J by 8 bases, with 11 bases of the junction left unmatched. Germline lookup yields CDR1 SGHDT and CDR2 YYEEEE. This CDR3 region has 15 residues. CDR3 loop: CASSSNYRGPPEAFF. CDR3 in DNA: TGTGCCAGCAGCTCAAACTACAGGGGGCCCCCGGAAGCTTTCTTT.

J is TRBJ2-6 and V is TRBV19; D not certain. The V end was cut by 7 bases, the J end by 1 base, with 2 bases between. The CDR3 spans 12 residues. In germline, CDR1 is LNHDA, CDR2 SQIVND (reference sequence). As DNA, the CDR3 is TGTGCCAGTACGTCTGGGGCCAACGTCCTGACTTTC. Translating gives CASTSGANVLTF.

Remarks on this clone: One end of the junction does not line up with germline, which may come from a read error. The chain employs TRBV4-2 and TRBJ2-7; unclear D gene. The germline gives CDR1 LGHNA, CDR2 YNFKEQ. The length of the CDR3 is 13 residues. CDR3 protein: CASSTSSQVGLHF. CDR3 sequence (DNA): TGTGCCAGCAGCACTTCGTCGCAGGTTGGATTGCACTTC.